The clone carrying this TCR beta chain has more than one count but fewer than ten. The data were obtained in a study of blood T cell repertoires in COVID-19. Study background: Italy, Spain and the United States were the sources of the convalescent and acute COVID-19 samples. PBMCs, B-cell-depleted T cells, or T cells provided the cDNA or gDNA that made up the material.

J was trimmed by 3 bases and V by 2 bases; bases with no gene match: 10. Germline V gene sequence: CDR1 LNHDA, CDR2 SQIVND (reference sequence). The CDR3 is 16 residues long. In the authors' workflow: Reference gene primer amplification gave nucleated cell count estimates. TCRdb's table, derived via immunoSEQ multiplex PCR, lists solely in-frame clones and lacks some. That table furnishes V, J and clone size, whereas the DNA furnished D and trimming. The table includes 250,000 to 350,000 clones, about 91% detected once. The sequencing input was peripheral blood. The receptor's source is a woman in her sixties or seventies with acute or convalescent COVID-19. The genes are TRBV19 and TRBJ2-7; 7 nucleotides agree with TRBD1. CDR3 sequence (DNA): TGTGCCAGTAGTATATTGGGGACAGCCGGTTTCTACGAGCAGTACTTC. Its translation: CASSILGTAGFYEQYF.